These 9 T cell receptor beta chains share one sample of origin, sequenced in a study of PD-L1 blockade in urothelial cancer. Indicated time point: peripheral blood 6 weeks after treatment start. Produced via immunoSEQ multiplex PCR; TCRdb's table is partial and in-frame only. The sample has approximately 120,000 clones, around 88% seen once. This specimen was PBMCs, taken around atezolizumab (anti-PD-L1) treatment. Source of these receptors: a man aged 45 to 65 with urothelial cancer.

This sequence joins TRBV7-2 and TRBJ2-5; maybe TRBD2 (5 bases). CDR1 is SGHTA and CDR2 is FQGNSA in the germline V gene. V gave up 5 bases and J gave up 2 bases, with 9 bases separating them. There are 13 residues in the CDR3. The CDR3 nucleotides are TGTGCCAGCAGCCCCCGGGATCAAGAGACCCAGTACTTC. Amino acid sequence: CASSPRDQETQYF.

The V gene is TRBV28, the J gene TRBJ2-7; D perhaps matches TRBD2 (7 bases). Germline V gene sequence: CDR1 MDHEN, CDR2 SYDVKM. V was shortened by 9 bases and J by 3 bases, with 21 bases between the two germline ends. This CDR3 contains 15 residues. CDR3 in amino acids: CASEPGGRKVYEQYF. Here the CDR3 DNA reads TGTGCCAGTGAACCGGGGGGCCGTAAGGTCTACGAGCAGTACTTC.

The rearrangement joins TRBV19 to TRBJ2-7; 8 positions match TRBD2. Unmatched junction bases numbered 7, after V lost 8 bases and J lost 4 bases. The length of the CDR3 is 13 residues. Germline CDR1 reads LNHDA; CDR2 reads SQIVND (reference sequence). As DNA, the CDR3 is TGTGCCAGTGGGGTAGCGGGACGGTACGAGCAGTACTTC. This translates into CASGVAGRYEQYF.

This sequence joins TRBV4-1 and TRBJ2-2; maybe TRBD1 (6 bases). Germline V CDR1 and CDR2: MGHRA, YSYEKL. Trimming left V 2 bases short and J 7 bases short, with 11 bases between. The CDR3 runs to 14 residues. CDR3 sequence reads: CASSQPGAGGELFF. The CDR3 bases are TGCGCCAGCAGCCAACCAGGGGCGGGCGGGGAGCTGTTTTTT.

This clone is a singleton in its sample. The V and J genes are TRBV5-1 and TRBJ2-5; no firm D call. Germline CDR1 SGHRS, CDR2 YFSETQ. Between the trimmed V and J ends, which lost 0 bases and 8 bases, there was a span of 17 bases. The CDR3 extends over 15 amino acids. The CDR3, as DNA: TGCGCCAGCAGCTTGGACAGTCCTCGTTTCAGTACCCAGTACTTC. Amino acids: CASSLDSPRFSTQYF.

This chain joins TRBV21-1 and TRBJ1-3. TRBV21-1 is described as a pseudogene. The CDR3 has 17 amino acids. CDR3 amino acids: CASSPFPGTSSGNTIYF. Here the CDR3 DNA reads TGTGCCAGCAGCCCCTTCCCGGGGACTTCTTCTGGAAACACCATATATTTT.

Worth noting for this clone: Mismatch with germline at one junction end may stem from a read error. The V call is TRBV5-1, the J call TRBJ2-3; 8 positions match TRBD1. The CDR3 totals 15 residues. CDR1 and CDR2 (germline): SGHRS, YFSETQ. The CDR3 bases are TGTGCCAGCAGCTGGGGGACAGGAAACACAGATACGCAGTATTTT. This translates into CASSWGTGNTDTQYF.

The V gene is TRBV6-6, the J gene TRBJ2-7; no reliable D call. The germline V and J ends were trimmed by 2 bases and 3 bases, with 11 bases remaining between them. This CDR3 comprises 14 residues. From germline, CDR1 is MNHNY and CDR2 SVGAGI (reference sequence). The CDR3 here is CASSYAAGFYEQYF. In DNA, the CDR3 is TGTGCCAGCAGTTACGCGGCCGGATTCTACGAGCAGTACTTC.

V usage is TRBV6-1 and J usage is TRBJ2-2; 7 bases map to TRBD2. J lost 5 bases, V lost 3 bases, and 0 bases had no gene match. The CDR3 sequence is 13 residues long. Germline V lookup: CDR1 MNHNS, CDR2 SASEGT. The CDR3 is CASSEGGTGELFF. The CDR3 DNA reads as TGTGCCAGCAGTGAGGGGGGGACCGGGGAGCTGTTTTTT.